This TCR beta chain was obtained from a study of CD8+CD57+ T cells in acquired aplastic anemia. V was clipped by 5 bases and J by 4 bases; unmatched bases: 8. Germline CDR1 and CDR2: SGHTA and FQGNSA. This CDR3 comprises 17 residues. It was genomic DNA that served as the template for profiling TCR beta VDJ and CDR3. TCRdb redid the calling of the reads with MiXCR, one entry per CDR3 protein. The sample shows 150,000 to 200,000 distinct CDR3 sequences, over 60% of them seen only once. What was sequenced was sorted CD4+, CD8+, or CD8+CD57+ T cells (not recorded which) from PBMCs. The sequence came from a human donor with severe aplastic anemia or a healthy control (not recorded which). The chain uses TRBV7-2 and TRBJ2-1; 13 nucleotides agree with TRBD2. Written as DNA, the CDR3 is TGTGCCAGCAGCATGACTAGCGGGGGGCCCCCTTACAATGAGCAGTTCTTC. Protein: CASSMTSGGPPYNEQFF.